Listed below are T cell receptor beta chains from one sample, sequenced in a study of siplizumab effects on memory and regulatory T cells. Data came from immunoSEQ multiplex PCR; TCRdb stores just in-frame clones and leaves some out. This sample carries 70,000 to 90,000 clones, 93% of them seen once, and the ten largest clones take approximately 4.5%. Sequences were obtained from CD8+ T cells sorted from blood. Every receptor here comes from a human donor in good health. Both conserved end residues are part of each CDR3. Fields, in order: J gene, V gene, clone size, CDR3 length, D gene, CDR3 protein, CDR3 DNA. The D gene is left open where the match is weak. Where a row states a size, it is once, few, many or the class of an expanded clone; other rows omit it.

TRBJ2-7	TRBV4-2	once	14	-	CASSQDRASYEQYF	TGTGCCAGCAGCCAAGACAGGGCGTCCTACGAGCAGTACTTC
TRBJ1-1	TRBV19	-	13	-	CASSIDVATEAFF	TGTGCCAGTAGTATTGATGTAGCCACTGAAGCTTTCTTT
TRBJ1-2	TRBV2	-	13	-	CASSEGINYGYTF	TGTGCCAGCAGTGAGGGGATAAACTATGGCTACACCTTC
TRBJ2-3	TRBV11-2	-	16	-	CASSLGMRGVTDTQYF	TGTGCCAGCAGCTTAGGGATGCGGGGAGTCACAGATACGCAGTATTTT
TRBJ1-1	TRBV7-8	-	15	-	CASSDPGHGNTEAFF	TGTGCCAGCAGCGACCCGGGACACGGGAACACTGAAGCTTTCTTT
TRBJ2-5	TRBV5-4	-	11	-	CASIVEETQYF	TGTGCCAGCATCGTCGAAGAGACCCAGTACTTC
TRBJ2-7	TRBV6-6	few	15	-	CASSYSPESSYEQYF	TGTGCCAGCAGTTACTCGCCGGAGAGCTCCTACGAGCAGTACTTC
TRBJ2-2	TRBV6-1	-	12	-	CASSEVGGKLFF	TGTGCCAGCAGTGAAGTGGGCGGTAAGCTGTTTTTT
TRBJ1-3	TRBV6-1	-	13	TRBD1	CAVDRGSGNTIYF	TGTGCCGTCGACAGGGGTTCTGGAAACACCATATATTTT
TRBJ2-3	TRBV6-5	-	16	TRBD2	CASSYLTSGGADTQYF	TGTGCCAGCAGTTACCTGACTAGCGGGGGAGCAGATACGCAGTATTTT
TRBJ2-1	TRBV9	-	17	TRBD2	CASSEPMGGVVYNEQFF	TGTGCCAGCAGCGAACCGATGGGAGGGGTGGTTTACAATGAGCAGTTCTTC
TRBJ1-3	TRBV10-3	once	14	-	CAITGQWGGNTIYF	TGTGCCATCACCGGACAGTGGGGTGGAAACACCATATATTTT
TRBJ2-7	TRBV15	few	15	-	CATSRDRGFSYEQYF	TGTGCCACCAGCAGAGATAGAGGGTTCTCCTACGAGCAGTACTTC
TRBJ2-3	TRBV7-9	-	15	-	CASSPQGGRADTQYF	TGTGCCAGCAGCCCCCAGGGGGGTAGGGCAGATACGCAGTATTTT
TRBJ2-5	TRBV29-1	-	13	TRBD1	CSVVWDREETQYF	TGCAGCGTTGTATGGGACAGGGAAGAGACCCAGTACTTC
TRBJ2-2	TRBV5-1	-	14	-	CASSLGLATGELFF	TGCGCCAGCAGCTTGGGTTTGGCCACCGGGGAGCTGTTTTTT
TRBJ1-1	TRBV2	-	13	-	CASSVTGGTEAFF	TGTGCCAGCAGTGTTACGGGGGGCACTGAAGCTTTCTTT
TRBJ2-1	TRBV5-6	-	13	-	CASSSVEVGEQFF	TGTGCCAGCAGCTCAGTGGAGGTCGGTGAGCAGTTCTTC
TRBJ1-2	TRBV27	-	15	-	CASSLSGNVNYGYTF	TGTGCCAGCAGTTTATCGGGGAACGTTAACTATGGCTACACCTTC
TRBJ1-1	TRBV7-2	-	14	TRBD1	CASSSTGLNTEAFF	TGTGCCAGCAGCTCGACAGGGTTGAACACTGAAGCTTTCTTT
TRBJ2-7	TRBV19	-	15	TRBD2	CASRPGTRASYEQYF	TGTGCCAGTAGGCCTGGGACTAGGGCTTCCTACGAGCAGTACTTC
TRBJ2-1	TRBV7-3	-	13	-	CASSRDSYNEQFF	TGTGCCAGCAGCCGCGACAGCTACAATGAGCAGTTCTTC
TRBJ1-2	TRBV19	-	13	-	CASSLITAYGYTF	TGTGCCAGTAGCCTAATTACAGCCTATGGCTACACCTTC
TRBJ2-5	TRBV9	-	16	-	CASSVDNSSIKETQYF	TGTGCCAGCAGCGTAGATAACAGTTCCATAAAAGAGACCCAGTACTTC
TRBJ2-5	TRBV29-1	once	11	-	CSADGQETQYF	TGCAGCGCGGACGGGCAGGAGACCCAGTACTTC
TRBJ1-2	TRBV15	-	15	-	CATSRATVVNYGYTF	TGTGCCACCAGCAGGGCGACAGTTGTTAACTATGGCTACACCTTC
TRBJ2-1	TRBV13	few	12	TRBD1	CASSGTANEQFF	TGTGCCAGCAGCGGGACAGCCAATGAGCAGTTCTTC
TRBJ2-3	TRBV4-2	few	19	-	CASSQDGKPLPRSTDTQYF	TGTGCCAGCAGCCAAGATGGGAAGCCCTTGCCCCGGAGCACAGATACGCAGTATTTT
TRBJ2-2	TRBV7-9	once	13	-	CASSSPVVVELFF	TGTGCCAGCAGCTCTCCCGTTGTTGTTGAGCTGTTTTTT
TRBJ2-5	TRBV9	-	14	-	CASSPYGQQETQYF	TGTGCCAGCAGCCCCTATGGACAGCAAGAGACCCAGTACTTC
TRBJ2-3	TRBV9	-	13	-	CASSVNSGDTQYF	TGTGCCAGCAGCGTCAACTCAGGAGATACGCAGTATTTT
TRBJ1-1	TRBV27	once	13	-	CASSFSRNTEAFF	TGTGCCAGCAGTTTTTCCCGAAACACTGAAGCTTTCTTT
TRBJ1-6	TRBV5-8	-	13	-	CASSLTGNSPLHF	TGTGCCAGCAGCTTAACAGGGAATTCACCCCTCCACTTT
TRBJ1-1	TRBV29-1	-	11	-	CSVPLGSGAFF	TGCAGCGTTCCCCTGGGGTCCGGAGCTTTCTTT
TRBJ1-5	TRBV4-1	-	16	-	CASSQDPGLKVGPQHF	TGCGCCAGCAGCCAAGATCCAGGGTTAAAGGTAGGGCCCCAGCATTTT
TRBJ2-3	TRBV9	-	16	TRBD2	CASSVAGGRTGDTQYF	TGTGCCAGCAGCGTAGCGGGGGGGCGTACTGGAGATACGCAGTATTTT
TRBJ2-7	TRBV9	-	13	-	CASSVEGMGEQYF	TGTGCCAGCAGCGTAGAGGGGATGGGGGAGCAGTACTTC
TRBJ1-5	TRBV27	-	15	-	CASSLWAGHHQPQHF	TGTGCCAGCAGTTTATGGGCAGGCCACCATCAGCCCCAGCATTTT
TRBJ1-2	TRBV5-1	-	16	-	CASSLSRDRELYGYTF	TGCGCCAGCAGCTTGTCGAGGGACCGGGAGCTTTATGGCTACACCTTC
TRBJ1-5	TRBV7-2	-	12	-	CASTRGGQPQHF	TGTGCCAGCACCAGGGGTGGTCAGCCCCAGCATTTT
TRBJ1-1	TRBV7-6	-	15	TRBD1	CASSLTGATPIEAFF	TGTGCCAGCAGCTTGACAGGGGCGACACCGATTGAAGCTTTCTTT
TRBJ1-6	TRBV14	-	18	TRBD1	CASSQEGTGVYYNSPLHF	TGTGCCAGCAGCCAAGAAGGAACAGGGGTTTACTATAATTCACCCCTCCACTTT
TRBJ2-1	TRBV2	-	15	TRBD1	CASISLGQGVIEQFF	TGTGCCAGCATATCTTTAGGACAGGGCGTAATTGAGCAGTTCTTC
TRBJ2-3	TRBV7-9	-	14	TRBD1	CASSWGQLPDTQYF	TGTGCCAGCAGCTGGGGACAGTTACCAGATACGCAGTATTTT
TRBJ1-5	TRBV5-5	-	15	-	CASSFDDSLNQPQHF	TGTGCCAGCAGCTTCGACGACAGCCTTAATCAGCCCCAGCATTTT